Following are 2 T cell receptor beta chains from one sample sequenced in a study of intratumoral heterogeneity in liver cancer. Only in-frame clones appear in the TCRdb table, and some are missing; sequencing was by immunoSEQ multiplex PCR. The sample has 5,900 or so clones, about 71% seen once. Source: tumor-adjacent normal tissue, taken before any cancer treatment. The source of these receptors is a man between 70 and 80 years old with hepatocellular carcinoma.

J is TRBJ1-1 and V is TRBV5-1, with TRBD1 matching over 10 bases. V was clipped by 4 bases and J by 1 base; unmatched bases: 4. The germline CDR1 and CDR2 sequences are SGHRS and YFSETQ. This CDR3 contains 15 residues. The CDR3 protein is CASSLGQGTNTEAFF. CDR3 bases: TGCGCCAGCAGCCTGGGACAGGGGACGAACACTGAAGCTTTCTTT.

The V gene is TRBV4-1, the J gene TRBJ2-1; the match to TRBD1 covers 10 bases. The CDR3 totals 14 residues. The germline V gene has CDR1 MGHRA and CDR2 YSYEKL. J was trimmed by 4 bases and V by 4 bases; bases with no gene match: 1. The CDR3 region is CASSPGQGYNEQFF. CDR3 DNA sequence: TGCGCCAGCAGCCCGGGACAGGGGTACAATGAGCAGTTCTTC.